The rows below give T cell receptor beta chains drawn from one sample of a study of T-cell reconstitution after alpha-beta-depleted transplantation in children. TCRdb processed the PCR reads anew with MiXCR; each CDR3 protein has one entry. The sample has just over 950,000 distinct CDR3 sequences; roughly 31% are singletons. Sequences were derived from PBMCs, mostly from graft donor cells, sampled 360 days after TCRalphabeta/CD19-depleted stem cell transplant. These receptor sequences come from a boy under two years old who had a stem cell transplant for SCID, so the T cells may come from the graft donor. The CDR3 runs from the conserved cysteine through the conserved F or W.

CASSFSGLNQPQHF | 14 | TRBJ1-5 | TRBV12-3/TRBV12-4
CASSATSIRWETQYF | 15 | TRBJ2-5 | TRBV27
CASSQDEGGPYEQYF | 15 | TRBJ2-7 | TRBV4-3
CASSQWDRHYEQYF | 14 | TRBJ2-7 | TRBV3-1
CASTRTGAPGQPQHF | 15 | TRBJ1-5 | TRBV4-1
CASSQEEISGELFF | 14 | TRBJ2-2 | TRBV4-1
CASSYFGTRREQFF | 14 | TRBJ2-1 | TRBV6-2/TRBV6-3
CASSPPPALDQFF | 13 | TRBJ2-1 | TRBV7-9
CASSGTGVTNEKLFF | 15 | TRBJ1-4 | TRBV6-1
CASSRLDGRQYF | 12 | TRBJ2-3 | TRBV12-3/TRBV12-4
CASSPSGVDEQYF | 13 | TRBJ2-7 | TRBV4-3
CASSARKLAGGLNEQFF | 17 | TRBJ2-1 | TRBV9
CATSDLKMTGSDTQYF | 16 | TRBJ2-3 | TRBV24-1
CASTSRAPNTGELFF | 15 | TRBJ2-2 | TRBV10-3
CATSPGQGAPSGANVLTF | 18 | TRBJ2-6 | TRBV24-1
CSAGRESYSNQPQHF | 15 | TRBJ1-5 | TRBV20-1
CASSYWRGTGELFF | 14 | TRBJ2-2 | TRBV6-5
CASSQETGVGELFF | 14 | TRBJ2-2 | TRBV3-1
CASSPGDRPYEQYF | 14 | TRBJ2-7 | TRBV7-2
CASSQDLRWVSYEQYF | 16 | TRBJ2-7 | TRBV4-1
CASSLIWTGINWSGYTF | 17 | TRBJ1-2 | TRBV4-1
CSASGGSVDTQYF | 13 | TRBJ2-3 | TRBV20-1
CAISEVGGPGETQYF | 15 | TRBJ2-5 | TRBV10-3
CSVDGQGGGYTF | 12 | TRBJ1-2 | TRBV29-1
CASSVSGLGTEAFF | 14 | TRBJ1-1 | TRBV2
CATSDGTSGVDTQYF | 15 | TRBJ2-3 | TRBV24-1
CASSLWTGVNSPLHF | 15 | TRBJ1-6 | TRBV5-1
CASSPPKTGSPGELFF | 16 | TRBJ2-2 | TRBV4-1